This T cell receptor (beta chain) came from a study of OX40 agonist ivuxolimab in advanced cancers. At the level of the whole study: The costimulatory receptor OX40 (CD134) was targeted by ivuxolimab, a fully human IgG2 agonistic monoclonal antibody. Partial responses occurred in three dose-escalation patients, of whom one had hepatocellular carcinoma and two had cutaneous melanoma. The monotherapy dose-escalation portion (N ≈ 55 patients) of the phase I ivuxolimab trial is reported in the paper. Of the 50 to 55 patients in dose escalation, about 19 had hepatocellular carcinoma, roughly 15 had melanoma, 9 had renal cell carcinoma and 9 had head and neck cancer. Intravenous ivuxolimab was administered to patients every 2 weeks at six dose levels: 0.01, 0.1, 0.3, 1.5, 3 and 10 mg/kg. Peripheral TCRbeta sequencing aimed to test whether ivuxolimab altered TCR sequence diversity and caused clonal T-cell expansion. In the dose-escalation cohort, about four fifths of patients were male, and the mean age was roughly 56 years with a range of roughly 20 to 85. Patients were allowed to have had prior anti-PD-1, anti-PD-L1 or anti-CTLA-4 therapy, and 40% of the dose-escalation patients had been treated with checkpoint inhibitors. Results and caveats for the whole study, not just this receptor: Antigen specificity was not determined for the clonally expanded peripheral T cells. Low levels of normalized T-cell clonal expansion were also seen in some patients who did not respond. At doses of 0.1 to 3.0 mg/kg, clonal expansion of both CD4+ and CD8+ blood T cells was observed from baseline to week 6. After ivuxolimab, more expanded clones were found on average in CD8+ T cells than in CD4+ T cells. In partial responders in the 0.1-3.0 mg/kg groups, normalized peripheral clonal expansion was found to be among the lowest, especially among CD8+ T cells.

Patients with a history of autoimmune disease or receiving systemic immunosuppression were excluded from the trial. Peripheral blood for TCR sequencing was collected from all dose cohorts at baseline, on cycle 4 day 1, and on cycle 7 day 1. The samples were drawn from a first-in-human, open-label, multicenter phase I dose-escalation trial of ivuxolimab. Adults with locally advanced or metastatic melanoma, renal cell, hepatocellular, or head and neck squamous cell carcinoma were enrolled in the trial. Before TCR sequencing, CD4+ and CD8+ T cells were separately sorted from peripheral blood. Genomic DNA was extracted from sorted cells for sequencing of the TCRbeta CDR3 region. The immunoSEQ Assay was used to sequence the TCRbeta CDR3 regions. TCRdb took over this immuneACCESS table, retaining in-frame rearrangements with V and J assigned. Such tables are incomplete; in checked studies, under half of the missing clones stem from an unresolved V gene, and the remainder is unexplained. The sample data list over 25,000 clones, and 80% of these were observed just once. The ten most abundant clones make up roughly 25% of the sample.

Comment on this clone: Its antigen is still unknown. Within one base of it there is no much larger clone, and no base qualities were kept.

The CDR3 covers 17 residues, taking in both the cysteine and the phenylalanine. This entry keeps only the CDR3 DNA: 51 bases, framed from base 1. CDR1 and CDR2, looked up from the germline V gene (reference sequence), are MNHEY and SMNVEV. At the junction V is shortened by 3 bases and J by 1 base, with 18 bases in between. The input for sequencing was CD4+ or CD8+ T cells sorted from blood, taken in a trial of the OX40 agonist ivuxolimab. The origin of this receptor is an adult with an advanced solid tumor such as melanoma, head and neck, liver or kidney cancer. This chain is built from TRBV27 and TRBJ1-1; possibly the D gene is TRBD1, per 6 matching bases. The CDR3 protein is CASSFFTGTTKNTEAFF. The sequenced DNA: TGTGCCAGCAGTTTCTTCACCGGGACAACAAAGAACACTGAAGCTTTCTTT.